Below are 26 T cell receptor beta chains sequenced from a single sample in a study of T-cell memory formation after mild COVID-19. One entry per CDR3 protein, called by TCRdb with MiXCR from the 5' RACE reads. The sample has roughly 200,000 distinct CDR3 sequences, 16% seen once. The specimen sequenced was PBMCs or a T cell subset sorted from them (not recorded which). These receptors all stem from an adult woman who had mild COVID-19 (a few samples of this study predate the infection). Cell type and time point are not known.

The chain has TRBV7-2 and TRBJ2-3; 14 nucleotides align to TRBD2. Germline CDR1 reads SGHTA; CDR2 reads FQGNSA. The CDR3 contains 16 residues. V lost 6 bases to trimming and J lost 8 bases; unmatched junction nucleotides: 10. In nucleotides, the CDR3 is TGTGCCAGCAGACACCCCGGGACTAGCGGGAGAGGTACGCAGTATTTT. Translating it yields CASRHPGTSGRGTQYF. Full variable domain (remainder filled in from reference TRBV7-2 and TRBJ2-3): GAGVSQSPSNKVTEKGKDVELRCDPISGHTALYWYRQSLGQGLEFLIYFQGNSAPDKSGLPSDRFSAERTGGSVSTLTIQRTQQEDSAVYLCASRHPGTSGRGTQYFGPGTRLTVL.

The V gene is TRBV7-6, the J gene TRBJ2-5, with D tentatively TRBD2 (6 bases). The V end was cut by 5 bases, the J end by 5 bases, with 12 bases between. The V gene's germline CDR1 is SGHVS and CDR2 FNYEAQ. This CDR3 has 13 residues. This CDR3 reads CASSAGNGETQYF. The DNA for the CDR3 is TGTGCCAGCAGCGCGGGGAACGGCGAGACCCAGTACTTC.

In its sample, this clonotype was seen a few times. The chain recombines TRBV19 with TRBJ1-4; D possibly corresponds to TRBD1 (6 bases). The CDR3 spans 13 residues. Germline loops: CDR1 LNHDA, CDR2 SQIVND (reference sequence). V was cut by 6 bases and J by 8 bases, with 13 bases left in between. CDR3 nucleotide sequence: TGTGCCAGTAGGCCAGGGACACTCGAAAAACTGTTTTTT. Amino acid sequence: CASRPGTLEKLFF.

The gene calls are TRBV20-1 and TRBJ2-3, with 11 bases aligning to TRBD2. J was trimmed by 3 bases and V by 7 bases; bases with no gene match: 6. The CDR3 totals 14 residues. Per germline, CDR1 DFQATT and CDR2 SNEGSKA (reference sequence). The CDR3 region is CSDQTSGGTDTQYF. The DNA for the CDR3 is TGCAGTGATCAAACTAGCGGGGGAACAGATACGCAGTATTTT.

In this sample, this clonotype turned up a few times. The CDR3: CASALELADYNEQFF. CDR3 sequence (DNA): TGTGCCAGCGCCCTCGAACTAGCGGATTACAATGAGCAGTTCTTC. The rearrangement joins TRBV4-2 to TRBJ2-1; 8 bases line up with TRBD2. The CDR3 covers 15 residues. The V and J ends lost 8 bases and 4 bases, in that order; junction bases with no gene match: 10. CDR1 and CDR2 (germline): LGHNA, YNFKEQ.

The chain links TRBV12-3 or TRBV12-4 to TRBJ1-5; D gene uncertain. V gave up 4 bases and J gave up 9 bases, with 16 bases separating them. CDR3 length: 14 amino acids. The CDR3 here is CASSSLEEGRPQHF. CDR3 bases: TGTGCCAGCAGTTCCCTCGAGGAGGGCCGGCCCCAGCATTTT.

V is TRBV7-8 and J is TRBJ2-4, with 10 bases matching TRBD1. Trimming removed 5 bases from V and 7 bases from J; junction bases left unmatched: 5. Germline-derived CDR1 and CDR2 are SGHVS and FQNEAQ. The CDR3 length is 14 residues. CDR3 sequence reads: CASSRDRGANIQYF. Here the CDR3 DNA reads TGTGCCAGCAGCCGGGACAGGGGAGCGAACATTCAGTACTTC.

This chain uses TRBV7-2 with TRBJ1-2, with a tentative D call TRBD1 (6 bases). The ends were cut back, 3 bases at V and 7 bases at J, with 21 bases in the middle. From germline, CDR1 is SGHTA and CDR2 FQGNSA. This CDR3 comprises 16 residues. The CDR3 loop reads CASSFQPQGSDGGYTF. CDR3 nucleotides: TGTGCCAGCAGCTTTCAGCCACAGGGTTCTGATGGTGGCTACACCTTC. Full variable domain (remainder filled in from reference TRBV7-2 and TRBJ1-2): GAGVSQSPSNKVTEKGKDVELRCDPISGHTALYWYRQSLGQGLEFLIYFQGNSAPDKSGLPSDRFSAERTGGSVSTLTIQRTQQEDSAVYLCASSFQPQGSDGGYTFGSGTRLTVV.

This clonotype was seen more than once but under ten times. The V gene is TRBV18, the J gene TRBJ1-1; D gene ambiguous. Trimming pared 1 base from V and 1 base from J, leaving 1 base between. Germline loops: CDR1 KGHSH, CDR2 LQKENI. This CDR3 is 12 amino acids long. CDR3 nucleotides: TGTGCCAGCTCACCACGGAACACTGAAGCTTTCTTT. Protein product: CASSPRNTEAFF.

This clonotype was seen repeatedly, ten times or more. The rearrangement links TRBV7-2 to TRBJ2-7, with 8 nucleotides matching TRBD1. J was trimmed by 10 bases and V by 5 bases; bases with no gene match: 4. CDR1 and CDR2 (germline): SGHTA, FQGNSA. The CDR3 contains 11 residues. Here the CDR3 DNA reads TGTGCCAGCAGCACGGACAGGGCACAGTACTTC. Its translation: CASSTDRAQYF. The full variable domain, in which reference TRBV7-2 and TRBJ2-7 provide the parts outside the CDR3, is GAGVSQSPSNKVTEKGKDVELRCDPISGHTALYWYRQSLGQGLEFLIYFQGNSAPDKSGLPSDRFSAERTGGSVSTLTIQRTQQEDSAVYLCASSTDRAQYFGPGTRLTVT.

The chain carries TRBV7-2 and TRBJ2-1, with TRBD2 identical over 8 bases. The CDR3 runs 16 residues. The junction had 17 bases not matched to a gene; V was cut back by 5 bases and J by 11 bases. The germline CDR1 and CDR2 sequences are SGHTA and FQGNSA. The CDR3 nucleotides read TGTGCCAGCAGCAGGGGTAGCGGGGACGACCGACGAAAGCAGTTCTTC. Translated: CASSRGSGDDRRKQFF.

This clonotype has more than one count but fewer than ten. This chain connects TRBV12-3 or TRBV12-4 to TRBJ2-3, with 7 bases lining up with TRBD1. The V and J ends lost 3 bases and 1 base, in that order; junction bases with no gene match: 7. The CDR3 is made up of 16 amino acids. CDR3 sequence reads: CASSLRTGQGTDTQYF. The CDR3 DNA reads TGTGCCAGCAGTTTGAGGACAGGCCAGGGCACAGATACGCAGTATTTT.

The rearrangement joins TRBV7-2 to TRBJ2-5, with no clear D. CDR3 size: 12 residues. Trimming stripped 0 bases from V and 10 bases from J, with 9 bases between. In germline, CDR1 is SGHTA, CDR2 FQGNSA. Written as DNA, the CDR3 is TGTGCCAGCAGCTTAGCGCTTAAGGGCCAGTACTTC. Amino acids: CASSLALKGQYF.

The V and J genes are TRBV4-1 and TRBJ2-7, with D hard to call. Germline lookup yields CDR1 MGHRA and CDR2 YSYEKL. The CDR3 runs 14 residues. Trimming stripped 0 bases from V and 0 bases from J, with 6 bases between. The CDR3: CASSQEGNSYEQYF. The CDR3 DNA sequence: TGCGCCAGCAGCCAAGAGGGCAACTCCTACGAGCAGTACTTC.

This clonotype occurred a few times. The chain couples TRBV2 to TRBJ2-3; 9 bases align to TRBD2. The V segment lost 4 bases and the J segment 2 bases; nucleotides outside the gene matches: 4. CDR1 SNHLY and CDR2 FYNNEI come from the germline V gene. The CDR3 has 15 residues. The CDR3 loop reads CASSVERGATDTQYF. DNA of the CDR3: TGTGCCAGCAGTGTGGAGCGGGGGGCCACAGATACGCAGTATTTT.

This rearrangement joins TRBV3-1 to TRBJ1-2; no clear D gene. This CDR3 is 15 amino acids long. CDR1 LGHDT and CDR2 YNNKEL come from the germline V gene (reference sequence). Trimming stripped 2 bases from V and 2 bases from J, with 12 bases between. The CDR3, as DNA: TGTGCCAGCAGCCAACGACTTGAGAGCAACTATGGCTACACCTTC. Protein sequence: CASSQRLESNYGYTF.

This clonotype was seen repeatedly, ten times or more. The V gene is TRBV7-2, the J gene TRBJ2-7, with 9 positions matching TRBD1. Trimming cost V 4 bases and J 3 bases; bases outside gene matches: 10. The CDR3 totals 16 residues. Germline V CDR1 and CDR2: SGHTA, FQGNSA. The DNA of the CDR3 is TGTGCCAGCAGCTCCAACACAGGGGGCAGGGGCTACGAGCAGTACTTC. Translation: CASSSNTGGRGYEQYF. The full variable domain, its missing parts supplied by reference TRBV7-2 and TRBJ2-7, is GAGVSQSPSNKVTEKGKDVELRCDPISGHTALYWYRQSLGQGLEFLIYFQGNSAPDKSGLPSDRFSAERTGGSVSTLTIQRTQQEDSAVYLCASSSNTGGRGYEQYFGPGTRLTVT.

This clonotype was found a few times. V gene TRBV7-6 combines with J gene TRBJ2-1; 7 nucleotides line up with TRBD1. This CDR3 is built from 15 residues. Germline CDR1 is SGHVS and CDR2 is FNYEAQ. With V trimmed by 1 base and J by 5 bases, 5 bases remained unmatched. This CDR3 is CASSLGTGRNNEQFF. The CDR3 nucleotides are TGTGCCAGCAGCTTAGGGACAGGACGGAACAATGAGCAGTTCTTC.

CDR3 residues: CASSQNRVANEKLFF. CDR3 bases: TGTGCCAGCAGCCAAAATCGGGTGGCTAATGAAAAACTGTTTTTT. The chain joins TRBV14 to TRBJ1-4; D unclear. V lost 2 bases to trimming and J lost 3 bases, with 10 bases between them. Germline CDR1 reads SGHDN; CDR2 reads FVKESK. The CDR3 contains 15 residues.

The CDR3 nucleotides read TGTGCCAGCAGCCTAACTAGCGGGAGGTCCGATGAGCAGTTCTTC. Translating gives CASSLTSGRSDEQFF. The V and J genes are TRBV9 and TRBJ2-1; TRBD2 matches at 12 bases. The ends lost 4 bases at V and 8 bases at J; junction bases unmatched: 7. Germline V CDR1 and CDR2: SGDLS, YYNGEE. The CDR3 has 15 residues.

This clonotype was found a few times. CDR3 sequence (DNA): TGCAGTGTCCAGCTAGTGCATGAGCAGTTCTTC. Its protein is CSVQLVHEQFF. The chain recombines TRBV20-1 with TRBJ2-1; D gene ambiguous. Germline-derived CDR1 and CDR2 are DFQATT and SNEGSKA (reference sequence). V lost 7 bases and J lost 8, with 12 bases in between. The CDR3 totals 11 residues.

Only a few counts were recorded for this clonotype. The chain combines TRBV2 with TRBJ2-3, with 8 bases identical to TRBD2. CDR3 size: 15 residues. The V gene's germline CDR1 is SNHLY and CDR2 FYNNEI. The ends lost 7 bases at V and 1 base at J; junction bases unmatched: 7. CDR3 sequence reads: CASTLRSGGTDTQYF. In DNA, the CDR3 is TGTGCCAGCACCCTTCGTAGCGGGGGCACAGATACGCAGTATTTT.

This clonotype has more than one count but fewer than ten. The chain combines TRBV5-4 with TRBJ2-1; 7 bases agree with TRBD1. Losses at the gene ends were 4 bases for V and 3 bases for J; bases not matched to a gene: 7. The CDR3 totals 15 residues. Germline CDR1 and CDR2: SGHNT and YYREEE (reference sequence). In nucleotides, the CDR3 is TGTGCCAGCAGCCCCGGGACAGCAGACTACAATGAGCAGTTCTTC. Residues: CASSPGTADYNEQFF.

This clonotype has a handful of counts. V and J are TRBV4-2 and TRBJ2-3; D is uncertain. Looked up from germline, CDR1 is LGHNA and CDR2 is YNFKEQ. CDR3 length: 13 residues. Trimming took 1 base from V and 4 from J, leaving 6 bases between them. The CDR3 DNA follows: TGTGCCAGCAGCCAAGGGAGCCCAGATACGCAGTATTTT. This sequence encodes CASSQGSPDTQYF.

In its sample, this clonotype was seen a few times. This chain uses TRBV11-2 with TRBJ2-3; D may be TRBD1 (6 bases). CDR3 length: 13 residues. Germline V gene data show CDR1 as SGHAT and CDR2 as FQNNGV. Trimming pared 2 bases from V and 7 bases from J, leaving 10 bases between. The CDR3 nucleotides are TGTGCCAGCAGCTTACTTACAGGGAATACGCAGTATTTT. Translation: CASSLLTGNTQYF.

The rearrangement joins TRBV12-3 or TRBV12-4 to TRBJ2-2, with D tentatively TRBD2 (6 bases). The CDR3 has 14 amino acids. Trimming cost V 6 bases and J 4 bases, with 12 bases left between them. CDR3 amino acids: CASSPGSITGELFF. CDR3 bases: TGTGCCAGCAGCCCCGGGAGCATCACCGGGGAGCTGTTTTTT.